Each of the 26 T cell receptor beta chains below was sequenced from the same sample in a study of blood T cell repertoires in COVID-19. Profiled with immunoSEQ multiplex PCR; TCRdb holds only in-frame clones, not every one. The top ten clones hold roughly 0.25% of a sample with some 700,000 clones, approximately 90% of them seen once. The material sequenced was peripheral blood. The receptors shown here come from a woman between 18 and 29 years old with acute or convalescent COVID-19.

This clone has just one count. The CDR3 DNA sequence: TGCGCCAGCAGCCAACTGTGGACAGCAGGCGGGGAGCTGTTTTTT. Protein product: CASSQLWTAGGELFF. The chain couples TRBV4-1 to TRBJ2-2; TRBD1 is a possible D gene (6 bases). This CDR3 contains 15 residues. CDR1 is MGHRA, CDR2 YSYEKL, per germline. The V end lost 2 bases, the J end lost 7 bases, and 14 bases lay between the germline ends.

This clone was found a few times. The CDR3 bases are TGTGCCAGCAGCTTAGTTCGGGGGAGGATTTACGAGCAGTACTTC. Residues: CASSLVRGRIYEQYF. The J gene is TRBJ2-7, the V gene TRBV7-2; D possibly corresponds to TRBD2 (6 bases). V lost 1 base, J lost 4 bases, and 14 bases lay in between. CDR1 is SGHTA and CDR2 is FQGNSA in the germline V gene. The CDR3 is 15 residues long.

The J gene is TRBJ1-2, the V gene TRBV9; D is unclear. This CDR3 contains 18 residues. Germline V lookup: CDR1 SGDLS, CDR2 YYNGEE. V was shortened by 0 bases and J by 0 bases, with 18 bases between the two germline ends. The CDR3 sequence: CASSVASHGDGSNYGYTF. DNA for the CDR3: TGTGCCAGCAGCGTAGCGAGCCACGGAGATGGGTCTAACTATGGCTACACCTTC. The whole variable domain, remainder taken from reference TRBV9 and TRBJ1-2, is DSGVTQTPKHLITATGQRVTLRCSPRSGDLSVYWYQQSLDQGLQFLIQYYNGEERAKGNILERFSAQQFPDLHSELNLSSLELGDSALYFCASSVASHGDGSNYGYTFGSGTRLTVV.

The chain joins TRBV30 to TRBJ1-1, with 9 bases that match TRBD1. V lost 0 bases, J lost 4 bases, and 12 bases stayed unmatched. The CDR3 loop spans 17 amino acids. The germline CDR1 and CDR2 sequences are GTSNPN and SVGIG (reference sequence). CDR3 in amino acids: CAWSVQRPGQGPTEAFF. DNA for the CDR3: TGTGCCTGGAGTGTTCAACGCCCGGGACAGGGTCCCACTGAAGCTTTCTTT. Full variable domain (remainder filled in from reference TRBV30 and TRBJ1-1): SQTIHQWPATLVQPVGSPLSLECTVEGTSNPNLYWYRQAAGRGLQLLFYSVGIGQISSEVPQNLSASRPQDRQFILSSKKLLLSDSGFYLCAWSVQRPGQGPTEAFFGQGTRLTVV.

This chain joins TRBV5-1 and TRBJ2-1, with 11 bases matching TRBD2. V dropped 4 bases and J dropped 5; count of bases not matched to a gene: 5. The CDR3 runs 15 residues. Per the germline V gene, CDR1 is SGHRS and CDR2 is YFSETQ. The CDR3 loop is CASSPMGLADNEQFF. The CDR3 DNA is TGCGCCAGCAGCCCCATGGGACTAGCGGACAATGAGCAGTTCTTC.

Here the CDR3 reads CASSEMAGGADGYTF. DNA of the CDR3: TGTGCCAGCAGTGAAATGGCCGGAGGAGCGGATGGCTACACCTTC. This chain links TRBV6-1 with TRBJ1-2; D not certain. The CDR3 covers 15 residues. Deletions cut 2 bases from V and 6 bases from J, with 16 bases between. CDR1 and CDR2 (germline): MNHNS, SASEGT.

V usage is TRBV19 and J usage is TRBJ2-1; a possible D gene is TRBD1 (6 bases). The CDR3 loop spans 14 amino acids. CDR1 and CDR2 from the germline V gene are LNHDA and SQIVND (reference sequence). V shed 3 bases and J shed 5 bases, with 11 bases lying between them. The CDR3 spells CASSILTGHNEQFF. CDR3 bases: TGTGCCAGTAGTATCCTCACAGGGCACAATGAGCAGTTCTTC. The whole variable domain, filled in from reference TRBV19 and TRBJ2-1, reads DGGITQSPKYLFRKEGQNVTLSCEQNLNHDAMYWYRQDPGQGLRLIYYSQIVNDFQKGDIAEGYSVSREKKESFPLTVTSAQKNPTAFYLCASSILTGHNEQFFGPGTRLTVL.

This chain links TRBV6-2 or TRBV6-3 with TRBJ1-2; D unclear. Germline V lookup: CDR1 MNHEY, CDR2 SVGEGT. V was trimmed by 3 bases and J by 9 bases, leaving 14 bases between them. This CDR3 is 13 amino acids long. CDR3 loop: CASSYLSAARYTF. CDR3 bases: TGTGCCAGCAGTTATTTGTCGGCGGCTCGCTACACCTTC.

This sequence joins TRBV25-1 and TRBJ1-2; the match to TRBD1 covers 9 bases. V was pared by 5 bases and J by 8 bases, with 12 bases of the junction left unmatched. The CDR3 runs to 15 residues. The V gene's germline CDR1 is MGHDK and CDR2 SYGVNS. The CDR3 DNA follows: TGTGCCAGCAGTCATCTGACAGGGGGAGAGGAAGGCTACACCTTC. This encodes CASSHLTGGEEGYTF.

V gene TRBV6-5 combines with J gene TRBJ2-5; TRBD2 agrees at 7 bases. The junction had 6 bases not matched to a gene; V was cut back by 0 bases and J by 2 bases. The CDR3 sequence is 16 residues long. CDR1 is MNHEY and CDR2 is SVGAGI in the germline V gene. CDR3 coding DNA: TGTGCCAGCAGTTACTCAGGACTAGGCCCACAAGAGACCCAGTACTTC. Protein: CASSYSGLGPQETQYF.

The chain has TRBV7-6 and TRBJ2-3, with D possibly being TRBD1 (5 bases). Per germline, CDR1 SGHVS and CDR2 FNYEAQ. Trimming took off 5 bases at V and 2 bases at J, with 17 bases between the two ends. CDR3 length: 16 residues. In DNA, the CDR3 is TGTGCCAGCAGCCTTAGTCGGTTAGGGGTCACAGATACGCAGTATTTT. It yields the protein CASSLSRLGVTDTQYF.

The J gene is TRBJ1-5, the V gene TRBV6-6; TRBD1 matches 9 bases. Losses at the gene ends were 7 bases for V and 0 bases for J; bases not matched to a gene: 7. The CDR3 covers 16 residues. Per germline, CDR1 MNHNY and CDR2 SVGAGI (reference sequence). CDR3 sequence: CASTPGQGVSNQPQHF. CDR3 sequence (DNA): TGTGCCAGCACGCCGGGACAGGGAGTTAGCAATCAGCCCCAGCATTTT.

The V call is TRBV19, the J call TRBJ1-2; weak D call: TRBD1 (5 bases). Germline V gives CDR1 LNHDA, CDR2 SQIVND (reference sequence). Trimming removed 5 bases at V and 4 bases at J, with 17 bases between. The CDR3 totals 15 residues. DNA for the CDR3: TGTGCCAGTAGTCCCCCCCCGGACACCTCCTATGGCTACACCTTC. As protein: CASSPPPDTSYGYTF.

This rearrangement joins TRBV10-2 to TRBJ1-1, with D possibly matching TRBD1 (6 bases). Germline V gives CDR1 WSHSY, CDR2 SAAADI. Between the trimmed V and J ends, which lost 6 bases and 1 base, there was a span of 15 bases. This CDR3 contains 15 residues. The CDR3: CASRPSDSSNTEAFF. In DNA, the CDR3 is TGCGCCAGCAGACCATCGGACAGCTCGAACACTGAAGCTTTCTTT.

This clone was recorded only once. The J gene is TRBJ1-1, the V gene TRBV7-9; 9 nucleotides match TRBD1. The CDR3 loop spans 17 amino acids. Germline V lookup: CDR1 SEHNR, CDR2 FQNEAQ (reference sequence). The trim removed 5 bases at V and 1 base at J, leaving 11 bases unmatched. CDR3 in DNA: TGTGCCAGCAGCCTGCTTCCGGGACAGGGTAGGAACACTGAAGCTTTCTTT. This codes for CASSLLPGQGRNTEAFF.

This clone was detected only a few times. The rearrangement joins TRBV30 to TRBJ1-5, with a weak D call TRBD1 (5 bases). The CDR3 consists of 16 residues. The germline V gene has CDR1 GTSNPN and CDR2 SVGIG (reference sequence). V was pared by 2 bases and J by 5 bases, with 19 bases between. The CDR3 nucleotides are TGTGCCTGGAGTCCCAGGCCAGGGAGGGTAGATCAGCCCCAGCATTTT. Residues: CAWSPRPGRVDQPQHF.

CDR3 sequence: CASRRQGGSTEAFF. Written as DNA, the CDR3 is TGTGCCAGCAGACGACAGGGGGGGAGCACTGAAGCTTTCTTT. The chain combines TRBV7-2 with TRBJ1-1, with TRBD1 matching over 9 bases. The junction had 6 bases not matched to a gene; V was cut back by 6 bases and J by 4 bases. The germline CDR1 and CDR2 sequences are SGHTA and FQGNSA. The CDR3 consists of 14 residues.

V gene TRBV24-1 combines with J gene TRBJ2-1, with D maybe TRBD1 (6 bases). CDR3 length: 17 residues. The germline V and J ends were trimmed by 5 bases and 6 bases, with 22 bases remaining between them. CDR1 and CDR2 (germline): KGHDR, SFDVKD. CDR3 in DNA: TGTGCCACCAGTGCTAGGCCTCAGGGGTGGTATGGCAATGAGCAGTTCTTC. It specifies CATSARPQGWYGNEQFF.

This chain links TRBV19 with TRBJ1-4; TRBD1 is a possible D gene (5 bases). The CDR3 runs 13 residues. V was trimmed by 5 bases and J by 2 bases, leaving 6 bases between them. The germline CDR1 and CDR2 sequences are LNHDA and SQIVND (reference sequence). In DNA, the CDR3 is TGTGCCAGTAGTGACAGTACTAATGAAAAACTGTTTTTT. This encodes CASSDSTNEKLFF.

The rearrangement joins TRBV5-1 to TRBJ2-1, with TRBD2 matching over 11 bases. There are 16 residues in the CDR3. The germline gives CDR1 SGHRS, CDR2 YFSETQ. V lost 1 base and J lost 8; bases outside the gene matches: 8. DNA of the CDR3: TGCGCCAGCAGCTTGACTAGCGGGGGATTTTTGGATGAGCAGTTCTTC. It encodes CASSLTSGGFLDEQFF.

DNA for the CDR3: TGTGCCAGCAGTGAATTCTTCAACCGGGACAGTGGCCCCAATGAGCAGTTCTTC. It yields the protein CASSEFFNRDSGPNEQFF. The genes are TRBV25-1 and TRBJ2-1; TRBD1 aligns across 7 bases. The CDR3 is 18 amino acids. The V segment lost 1 base and the J segment 6 bases; nucleotides outside the gene matches: 15. Germline V gene data show CDR1 as MGHDK and CDR2 as SYGVNS.

The chain joins TRBV3-1 (or the pseudogene TRBV3-2) to TRBJ1-1; no firm D call. Germline V gene sequence: CDR1 LGHDT, CDR2 YNNKEL (reference sequence). The CDR3 has 14 residues. With 4 bases removed from V and 8 bases from J, the gap between germline ends came to 17 bases. The CDR3 loop reads CASSRISDSGEAFF. CDR3 nucleotides: TGTGCCAGCAGCCGTATTTCCGACTCCGGCGAAGCTTTCTTT.

Details on this clone: This sample includes further DNA sequences coding for the same CDR3. The V call is TRBV5-1, the J call TRBJ1-1; a possible D gene is TRBD1 (5 bases). V was shortened by 5 bases and J by 2 bases, with 13 bases between the two germline ends. This CDR3 contains 14 residues. The germline V gene has CDR1 SGHRS and CDR2 YFSETQ. The CDR3 is CASSPWGGNTEAFF. CDR3 coding DNA: TGCGCCAGCAGTCCTTGGGGGGGAAACACTGAAGCTTTCTTT.

The genes are TRBV7-6 and TRBJ1-3, with D perhaps matching TRBD1 (6 bases). CDR1 and CDR2 (germline): SGHVS, FNYEAQ. This CDR3 contains 16 residues. V lost 3 bases and J lost 0, with 12 bases in between. This CDR3 is CASSFGGPSSGNTIYF. CDR3 nucleotide sequence: TGTGCCAGCAGCTTTGGGGGCCCGAGCTCTGGAAACACCATATATTTT.

CDR3 nucleotides: TGTGCCACCAAGGGGGTTTACAACAATGAGCAGTTCTTC. As protein: CATKGVYNNEQFF. The chain carries TRBV12-3 or TRBV12-4 and TRBJ2-1; tentative D call: TRBD1 (6 bases). The CDR3 is 13 residues long. Trimming removed 10 bases from V and 5 bases from J, with 15 bases in between.

The chain uses TRBV20-1 and TRBJ1-2, with D tentatively TRBD1 (5 bases). V was trimmed by 6 bases and J by 5 bases, leaving 10 bases between them. The V gene's germline CDR1 is DFQATT and CDR2 SNEGSKA (reference sequence). The CDR3 runs to 11 residues. Here the CDR3 DNA reads TGCAGTGCACAGGAATATTATGGCTACACCTTC. This encodes CSAQEYYGYTF.